The next 6 T cell receptor beta chains were all read from a single sample in a study of blood T cells in healthy people across ages (dated by TCRdb to about 2015). The library was obtained by 5' RACE. For sequencing, an Illumina HiSeq 2500 was employed. A second about 6 to 11 cycle PCR used a sample-barcoded 5' primer and a J-beta primer mix. The public reads were reprocessed in TCRdb via fastp at Q25 and MiXCR, keeping in-frame beta chains. Merged by CDR3 protein, the rows form single entries marked with the most common genes and DNA. The sample table holds approximately 1,000,000 distinct CDR3 sequences, of which approximately 38% were seen once. Clones ranked in the top ten supply roughly 13% of the sample. Source material: blood. The receptors here all came from a man in his late teens or twenties in good health.

This clonotype occurred a few times. The J gene is TRBJ1-1, the V gene TRBV7-2, with 9 nucleotides matching TRBD1. The V segment lost 2 bases and the J segment 4 bases; nucleotides outside the gene matches: 11. Germline assignment: CDR1 SGHTA and CDR2 FQGNSA. The CDR3 is made up of 17 amino acids. The DNA of the CDR3 is TGTGCCAGCAGCTTACACGGGACAGGGAGAAGCGGCACTGAAGCTTTCTTT. Its translation: CASSLHGTGRSGTEAFF.

V is TRBV2 and J is TRBJ2-1, with D perhaps TRBD1 (5 bases). Germline CDR1 SNHLY, CDR2 FYNNEI. V dropped 8 bases and J dropped 9 bases, with 20 bases sitting between them. The CDR3 is 14 amino acids. The CDR3 here is CASCQGSQTGEQFF. Here the CDR3 DNA reads TGTGCCAGCTGCCAGGGCTCCCAAACGGGTGAGCAGTTCTTC.

This clonotype was counted ten times or more. The chain couples TRBV7-3 to TRBJ2-1, with 8 bases lining up with TRBD1. After removal of 5 bases from V and 0 bases from J, the junction contained 3 bases not matched to a gene. Germline V gives CDR1 SGHTA, CDR2 FQGTGA. The CDR3 has 15 residues. CDR3 in amino acids: CASSTGQGSYNEQFF. In DNA form, the CDR3 reads TGTGCCAGCAGCACCGGACAGGGCTCCTACAATGAGCAGTTCTTC.

The chain is built from TRBV20-1 and TRBJ2-1, with unresolved D. Deletions cut 0 bases from V and 5 bases from J, with 11 bases between. From germline, CDR1 is DFQATT and CDR2 SNEGSKA (reference sequence). This CDR3 region has 14 residues. CDR3 sequence: CSARDPRLNNEQFF. The DNA of the CDR3 is TGCAGTGCTAGAGATCCACGACTTAACAATGAGCAGTTCTTC.

The V and J genes are TRBV6-5 and TRBJ2-7, with 8 bases aligning to TRBD1. V was pared by 7 bases and J by 2 bases, with 10 bases of the junction left unmatched. CDR1 and CDR2 from the germline V gene are MNHEY and SVGAGI. There are 15 residues in the CDR3. The CDR3 is CASTKSGTGAYEQYF. The CDR3 nucleotides are TGTGCCAGCACCAAGTCCGGGACAGGTGCCTACGAGCAGTACTTC.

This clonotype occurred a few times. The V gene is TRBV20-1, the J gene TRBJ2-2, with 7 nucleotides matching TRBD2. The CDR3 is made up of 15 amino acids. In germline, CDR1 is DFQATT, CDR2 SNEGSKA (reference sequence). Trimming removed 6 bases from V and 1 base from J; junction bases left unmatched: 8. Written as DNA, the CDR3 is TGCAGTGCCCAGATCGCGGGGGAGAACACCGGGGAGCTGTTTTTT. Protein sequence: CSAQIAGENTGELFF.